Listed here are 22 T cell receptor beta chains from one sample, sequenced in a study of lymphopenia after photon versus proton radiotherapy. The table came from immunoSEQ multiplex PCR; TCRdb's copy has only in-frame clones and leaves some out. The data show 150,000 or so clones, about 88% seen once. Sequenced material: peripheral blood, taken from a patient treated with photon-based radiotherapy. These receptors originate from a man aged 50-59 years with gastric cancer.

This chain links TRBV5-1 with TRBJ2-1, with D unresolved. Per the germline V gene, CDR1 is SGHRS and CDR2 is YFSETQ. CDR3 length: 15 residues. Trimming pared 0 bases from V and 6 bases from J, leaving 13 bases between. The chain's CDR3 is CASSLGAATVNEQFF. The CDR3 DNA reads TGCGCCAGCAGCTTGGGGGCCGCCACAGTCAATGAGCAGTTCTTC.

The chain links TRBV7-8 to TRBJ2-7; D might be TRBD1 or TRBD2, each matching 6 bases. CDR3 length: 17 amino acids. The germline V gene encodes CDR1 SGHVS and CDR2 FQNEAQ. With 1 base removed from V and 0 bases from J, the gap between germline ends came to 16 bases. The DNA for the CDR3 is TGTGCCAGCAGCTTAGAAGGGGGGCCAGGGTACTCCTACGAGCAGTACTTC. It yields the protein CASSLEGGPGYSYEQYF.

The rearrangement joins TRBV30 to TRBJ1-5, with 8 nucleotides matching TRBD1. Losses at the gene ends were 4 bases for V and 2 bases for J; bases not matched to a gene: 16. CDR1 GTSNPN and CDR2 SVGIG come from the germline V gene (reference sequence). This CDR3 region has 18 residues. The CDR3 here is CAWTNRDRKYSCNQPQHF. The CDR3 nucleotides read TGTGCCTGGACCAACAGGGACAGGAAGTATTCGTGCAATCAGCCCCAGCATTTT. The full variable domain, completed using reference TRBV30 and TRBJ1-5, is SQTIHQWPATLVQPVGSPLSLECTVEGTSNPNLYWYRQAAGRGLQLLFYSVGIGQISSEVPQNLSASRPQDRQFILSSKKLLLSDSGFYLCAWTNRDRKYSCNQPQHFGDGTRLSIL.

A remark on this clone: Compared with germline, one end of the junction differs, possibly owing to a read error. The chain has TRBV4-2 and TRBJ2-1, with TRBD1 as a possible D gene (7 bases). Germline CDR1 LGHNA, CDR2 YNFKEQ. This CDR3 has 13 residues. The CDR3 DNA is TGTGCCAGCAGCCAAAACCTCGACTCCAGGGGGGTCTTC. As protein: CASSQNLDSRGVF.

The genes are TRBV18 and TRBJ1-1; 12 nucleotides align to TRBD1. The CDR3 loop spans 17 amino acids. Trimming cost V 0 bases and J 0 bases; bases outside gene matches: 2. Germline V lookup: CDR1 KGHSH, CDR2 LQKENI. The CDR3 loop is CASSPPGQGAVNTEAFF. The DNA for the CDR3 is TGTGCCAGCTCACCACCGGGACAGGGGGCGGTGAACACTGAAGCTTTCTTT.

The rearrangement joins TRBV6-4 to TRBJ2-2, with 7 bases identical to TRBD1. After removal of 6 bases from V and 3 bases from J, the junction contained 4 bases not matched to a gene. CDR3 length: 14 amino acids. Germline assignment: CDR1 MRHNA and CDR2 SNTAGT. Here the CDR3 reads CASSSDRDTGELFF. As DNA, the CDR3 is TGTGCCAGCAGCTCCGACAGGGACACCGGGGAGCTGTTTTTT.

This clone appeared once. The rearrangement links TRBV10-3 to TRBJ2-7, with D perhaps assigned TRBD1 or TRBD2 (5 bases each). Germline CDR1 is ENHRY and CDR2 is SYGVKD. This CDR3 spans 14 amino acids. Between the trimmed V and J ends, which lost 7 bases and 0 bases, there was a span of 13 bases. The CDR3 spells CAITRDPNSYEQYF. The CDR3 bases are TGTGCCATCACACGGGACCCCAACTCCTACGAGCAGTACTTC.

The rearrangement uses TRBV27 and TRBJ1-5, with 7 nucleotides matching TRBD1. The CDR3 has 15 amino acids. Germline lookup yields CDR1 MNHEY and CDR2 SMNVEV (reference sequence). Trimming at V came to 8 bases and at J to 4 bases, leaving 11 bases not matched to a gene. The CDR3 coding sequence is TGTGCCAGCCGGATGAAGACAGGGCCTAATCAGCCCCAGCATTTT. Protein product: CASRMKTGPNQPQHF.

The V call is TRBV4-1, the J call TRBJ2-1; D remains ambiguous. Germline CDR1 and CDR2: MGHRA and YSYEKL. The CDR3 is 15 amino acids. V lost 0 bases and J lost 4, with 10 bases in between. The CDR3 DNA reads TGCGCCAGCAGCCAAGATCTCGAGTTGTACAATGAGCAGTTCTTC. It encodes CASSQDLELYNEQFF.

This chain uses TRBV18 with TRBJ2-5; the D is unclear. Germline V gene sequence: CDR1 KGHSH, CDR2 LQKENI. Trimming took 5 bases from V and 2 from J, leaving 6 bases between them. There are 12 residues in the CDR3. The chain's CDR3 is CASSTLQETQYF. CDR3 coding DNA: TGTGCCAGCTCAACCCTACAAGAGACCCAGTACTTC.

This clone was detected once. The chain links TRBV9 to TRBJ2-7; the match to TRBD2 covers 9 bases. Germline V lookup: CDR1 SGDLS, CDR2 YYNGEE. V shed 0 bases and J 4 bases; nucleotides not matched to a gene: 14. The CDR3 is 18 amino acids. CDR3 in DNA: TGTGCCAGCAGCGTAGCCCCGATCGGGGTTAGCGGGAGTTACGAGCAGTACTTC. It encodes CASSVAPIGVSGSYEQYF.

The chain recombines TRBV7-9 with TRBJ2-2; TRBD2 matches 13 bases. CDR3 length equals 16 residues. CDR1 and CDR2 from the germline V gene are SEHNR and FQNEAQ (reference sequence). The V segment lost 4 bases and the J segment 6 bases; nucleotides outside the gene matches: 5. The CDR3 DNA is TGTGCCAGCAGCTCCGGACTAGCGGGAGTGGCCGGGGAGCTGTTTTTT. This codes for CASSSGLAGVAGELFF.

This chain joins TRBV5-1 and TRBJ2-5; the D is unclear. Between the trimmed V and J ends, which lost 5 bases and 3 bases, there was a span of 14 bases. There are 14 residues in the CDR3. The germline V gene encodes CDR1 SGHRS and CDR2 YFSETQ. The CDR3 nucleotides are TGCGCCAGCAGTATCGTGACTCCGGAAGAGACCCAGTACTTC. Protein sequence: CASSIVTPEETQYF.

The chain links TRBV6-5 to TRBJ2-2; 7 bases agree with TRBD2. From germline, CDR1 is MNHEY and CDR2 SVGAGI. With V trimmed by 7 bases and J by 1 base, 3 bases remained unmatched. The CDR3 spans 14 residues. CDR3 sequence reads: CASKRDWNTGELFF. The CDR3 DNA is TGTGCCAGCAAGCGGGACTGGAACACCGGGGAGCTGTTTTTT.

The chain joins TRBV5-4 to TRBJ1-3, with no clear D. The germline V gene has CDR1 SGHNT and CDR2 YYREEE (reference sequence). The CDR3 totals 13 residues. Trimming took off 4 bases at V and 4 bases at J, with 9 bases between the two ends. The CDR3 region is CASSASFGNTIYF. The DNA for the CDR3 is TGTGCCAGCAGCGCAAGTTTCGGAAACACCATATATTTT.

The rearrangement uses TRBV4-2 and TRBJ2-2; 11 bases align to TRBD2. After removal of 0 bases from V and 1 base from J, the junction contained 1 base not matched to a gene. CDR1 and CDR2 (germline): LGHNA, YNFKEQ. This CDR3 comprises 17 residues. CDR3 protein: CASSQEGLAENTGELFF. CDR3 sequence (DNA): TGTGCCAGCAGCCAAGAGGGACTAGCGGAGAACACCGGGGAGCTGTTTTTT.

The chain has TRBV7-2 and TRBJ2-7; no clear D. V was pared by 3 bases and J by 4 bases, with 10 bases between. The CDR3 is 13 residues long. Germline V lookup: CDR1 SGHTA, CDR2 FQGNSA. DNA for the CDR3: TGTGCCAGCAGCTTTGGCAACGAGTACGAGCAGTACTTC. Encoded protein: CASSFGNEYEQYF.

CDR3 sequence reads: CASSYSARQGSGYTF. The CDR3 nucleotides read TGTGCCAGCAGTTACTCCGCCAGACAGGGTAGTGGCTACACCTTC. The rearrangement links TRBV6-5 to TRBJ1-2; 7 bases are shared with TRBD1. The CDR3 is 15 amino acids. V was pared by 0 bases and J by 7 bases, with 8 bases of the junction left unmatched. Germline values: CDR1 MNHEY, CDR2 SVGAGI.

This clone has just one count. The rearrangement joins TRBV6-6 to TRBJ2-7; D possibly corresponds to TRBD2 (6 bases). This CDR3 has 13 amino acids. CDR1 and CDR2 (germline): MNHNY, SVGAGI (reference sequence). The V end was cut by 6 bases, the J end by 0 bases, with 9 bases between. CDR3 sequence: CASSRGISYEQYF. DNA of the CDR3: TGTGCCAGCAGCCGCGGGATCTCCTACGAGCAGTACTTC.

CDR3 DNA sequence: TGTGCCAGCAGTTACTCGATTCATCAGCCCCAGCATTTT. This gives the protein CASSYSIHQPQHF. This chain joins TRBV6-5 and TRBJ1-5; D is unresolved. The CDR3 contains 13 residues. Per the germline V gene, CDR1 is MNHEY and CDR2 is SVGAGI. Trimming removed 0 bases from V and 5 bases from J, with 5 bases in between.

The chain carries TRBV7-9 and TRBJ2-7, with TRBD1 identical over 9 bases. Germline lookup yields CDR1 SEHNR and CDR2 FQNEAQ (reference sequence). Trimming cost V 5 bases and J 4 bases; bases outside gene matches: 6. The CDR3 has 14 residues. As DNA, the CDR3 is TGTGCCAGCAGCCCGGGACAGGGCCATTACGAGCAGTACTTC. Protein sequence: CASSPGQGHYEQYF.

CDR3 coding DNA: TGTGCCAGCAGTACGAAGACGTCCGGCTACACCTTC. It yields the protein CASSTKTSGYTF. The gene calls are TRBV6-5 and TRBJ1-2; no reliable D call. CDR1 and CDR2 (germline): MNHEY, SVGAGI. V was shortened by 5 bases and J by 8 bases, with 12 bases between the two germline ends. The CDR3 has 12 amino acids.